The present entry profiles one T cell receptor (beta chain) with its context. As yet, its antigen is unknown. The data were obtained in a study of cytomegalovirus exposure and HLA in healthy donors. Points from the study as a whole: Presence/absence analyses supposed approximately even sequencing depth among donors. In a later analysis, HLA-associated TCR beta chains were more clonally expanded than equally common others.

The germline V gene encodes CDR1 SNHLY and CDR2 FYNNEI. The V segment lost 5 bases and the J segment 7 bases; nucleotides outside the gene matches: 17. This CDR3 is 17 amino acids long. PCR used 60 Vbeta primers and 13 Jbeta primers. In the original analysis: The count from a later analysis was some 76 million unique TCR beta chains, about 9.9 million of them shared. Clones were read by immunoSEQ multiplex PCR, and TCRdb kept only the in-frame ones, dropping some. V and J calls plus clone size are reproduced from that table; the DNA served to infer D and trimming. The repertoire holds 90,000 to 140,000 clones, with 69% as singletons. Healthy individuals who donated bone marrow served as the donors.

The chain has TRBV2 and TRBJ2-1; 7 bases map to TRBD2. This TCR derives from a young man in good health and CMV-seronegative. The sample comprised PBMCs. The CDR3 DNA is TGTGCCAGCAGTTCAAATTTGGCGGGAGTAGGGGCGAATGAGCAGTTCTTC. It is translated as CASSSNLAGVGANEQFF.